Shown below are 11 T cell receptor beta chains from a single sample sequenced in a study of CD8+ T cells in alopecia areata. As the sequencing template, cDNA was produced by extracting RNA and reverse transcribing it. The repertoire was sequenced with immunoSEQ multiplex PCR; TCRdb's copy has only in-frame clones and lacks some. This sample yields 50,000 to 65,000 clones, of which about 45% are seen a single time; over 20% belongs to the top ten. Treatment meaning: oral pan-JAK inhibitor, 5-10 mg twice daily. This specimen consisted of CD8+ T cells sorted from blood, obtained at roughly week 38, from a patient treated with tofacitinib. The origin of the receptors is a human donor with alopecia areata.

The chain employs TRBV27 and TRBJ1-5, with D perhaps matching TRBD1 (5 bases). Germline CDR1 is MNHEY and CDR2 is SMNVEV (reference sequence). V lost 2 bases to trimming and J lost 10 bases, with 18 bases between them. The CDR3 runs 15 residues. CDR3 in amino acids: CASSLTKTGRGPQHF. As DNA, the CDR3 is TGTGCCAGCAGTTTAACCAAAACGGGACGGGGACCCCAGCATTTT.

The chain combines TRBV5-1 with TRBJ2-6; 7 bases are a match to TRBD2. The trim removed 6 bases at V and 3 bases at J, leaving 6 bases unmatched. This CDR3 has 15 residues. Per the germline V gene, CDR1 is SGHRS and CDR2 is YFSETQ. CDR3 sequence: CASKKGRDGANVLTF. The CDR3 nucleotides read TGCGCCAGCAAAAAAGGGAGGGATGGGGCCAACGTCCTGACTTTC. The full variable domain, rest sourced from reference TRBV5-1 and TRBJ2-6, is KAGVTQTPRYLIKTRGQQVTLSCSPISGHRSVSWYQQTPGQGLQFLFEYFSETQRNKGNFPGRFSGRQFSNSRSEMNVSTLELGDSALYLCASKKGRDGANVLTFGAGSRLTVL.

The rearrangement joins TRBV27 to TRBJ2-7, with D tentatively TRBD2 (6 bases). The germline V and J ends were trimmed by 2 bases and 7 bases, with 18 bases remaining between them. This CDR3 contains 15 residues. CDR1 and CDR2 (germline): MNHEY, SMNVEV (reference sequence). The CDR3 here is CASSLSTSSPREQYF. The CDR3 DNA reads as TGTGCCAGCAGTTTAAGTACTAGCTCCCCGCGGGAGCAGTACTTC.

The V call is TRBV27, the J call TRBJ1-2; tentatively, D is TRBD1 (5 bases). CDR1 is MNHEY, CDR2 SMNVEV, per germline (reference sequence). V was pared by 5 bases and J by 6 bases, with 13 bases between. The CDR3 length is 13 residues. The CDR3 nucleotides read TGTGCCAGCAGTGTCGCAGGGCGGGATGGCTACACCTTC. Protein sequence: CASSVAGRDGYTF.

The CDR3: CASSILAGGSNEQFF. Here the CDR3 DNA reads TGTGCCAGTAGCATACTAGCGGGAGGATCCAATGAGCAGTTCTTC. J is TRBJ2-1 and V is TRBV19, with TRBD2 matching over 12 bases. CDR3 length: 15 residues. Unmatched junction bases numbered 6, after V lost 6 bases and J lost 6 bases. CDR1 is LNHDA and CDR2 is SQIVND in the germline V gene (reference sequence).

This chain uses TRBV6-5 with TRBJ2-1; D may be TRBD1 (6 bases). Germline V gene sequence: CDR1 MNHEY, CDR2 SVGAGI. CDR3 length: 12 residues. Trimming pared 6 bases from V and 8 bases from J, leaving 11 bases between. The DNA of the CDR3 is TGTGCCAGCAGCCGCGACAGGTATGAGCAGTTCTTC. Translated, it gives CASSRDRYEQFF.

The chain employs TRBV4-3 and TRBJ2-1; D is uncertain. CDR3 size: 15 residues. V was clipped by 1 base and J by 6 bases, with 13 bases between them. Germline CDR1 reads LGHNA; CDR2 reads YSLEER. This CDR3 reads CASSQGSVPRNEQFF. The CDR3 bases are TGCGCCAGCAGCCAAGGGTCAGTACCCCGCAATGAGCAGTTCTTC.

CDR3 nucleotides: TGTGCCAGCAAGATAACCATTGGACAGGAGAACACCGGGGAGCTGTTTTTT. Protein: CASKITIGQENTGELFF. The chain combines TRBV5-6 with TRBJ2-2; 7 nucleotides line up with TRBD1. From germline, CDR1 is SGHDT and CDR2 YYEEEE. This CDR3 is 17 amino acids long. The V segment lost 6 bases and the J segment 1 base; nucleotides outside the gene matches: 12. The whole variable domain, remainder taken from reference TRBV5-6 and TRBJ2-2, is DAGVTQSPTHLIKTRGQQVTLRCSPKSGHDTVSWYQQALGQGPQFIFQYYEEEERQRGNFPDRFSGHQFPNYSSELNVNALLLGDSALYLCASKITIGQENTGELFFGEGSRLTVL.

V and J are TRBV30 and TRBJ2-2, with D possibly being TRBD2 (6 bases). The germline V gene encodes CDR1 GTSNPN and CDR2 SVGIG (reference sequence). V was cut by 0 bases and J by 8 bases, with 10 bases left in between. The CDR3 extends over 13 amino acids. DNA of the CDR3: TGTGCCTGGAGTGTACTAGCCCCGGGGGAGCTGTTTTTT. Translation gives CAWSVLAPGELFF.

The V and J genes are TRBV27 and TRBJ2-2, with D perhaps TRBD1 or TRBD2 (7 bases each). V lost 8 bases to trimming and J lost 7 bases, with 17 bases between them. The CDR3 has 14 amino acids. The germline gives CDR1 MNHEY, CDR2 SMNVEV (reference sequence). The CDR3 is CASRSGGGVGELFF. The CDR3 bases are TGTGCCAGCCGCTCAGGGGGGGGCGTCGGGGAGCTGTTTTTT.

This sequence joins TRBV7-9 and TRBJ2-6; D possibly corresponds to TRBD1 (6 bases). Germline lookup yields CDR1 SEHNR and CDR2 FQNEAQ (reference sequence). Trimming shortened V by 4 bases and J by 0 bases, and 13 bases separated the two germline ends. There are 17 residues in the CDR3. The DNA of the CDR3 is TGTGCCAGCAGCTCGTTGACAGGCTCCTCTGGGGCCAACGTCCTGACTTTC. It is translated as CASSSLTGSSGANVLTF. Combining the CDR3 with reference TRBV7-9 and TRBJ2-6 gives the whole variable domain DTGVSQNPRHKITKRGQNVTFRCDPISEHNRLYWYRQTLGQGPEFLTYFQNEAQLEKSRLLSDRFSAERPKGSFSTLEIQRTEQGDSAMYLCASSSLTGSSGANVLTFGAGSRLTVL.